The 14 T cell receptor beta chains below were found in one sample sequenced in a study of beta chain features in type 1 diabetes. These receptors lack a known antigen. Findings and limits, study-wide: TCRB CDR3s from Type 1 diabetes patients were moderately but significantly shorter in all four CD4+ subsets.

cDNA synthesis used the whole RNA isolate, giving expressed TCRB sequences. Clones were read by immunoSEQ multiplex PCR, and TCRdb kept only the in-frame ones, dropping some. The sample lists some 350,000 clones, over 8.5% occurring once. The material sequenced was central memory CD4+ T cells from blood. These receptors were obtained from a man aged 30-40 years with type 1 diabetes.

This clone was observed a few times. In nucleotides, the CDR3 is TGTGCCAGTAGCACCGACAGGGTGAACACTGAAGCTTTCTTT. It is translated as CASSTDRVNTEAFF. The J gene is TRBJ1-1, the V gene TRBV19; 7 bases map to TRBD1. The junction had 4 bases not matched to a gene; V was cut back by 6 bases and J by 0 bases. This CDR3 contains 14 residues. Germline V CDR1 and CDR2: LNHDA, SQIVND (reference sequence).

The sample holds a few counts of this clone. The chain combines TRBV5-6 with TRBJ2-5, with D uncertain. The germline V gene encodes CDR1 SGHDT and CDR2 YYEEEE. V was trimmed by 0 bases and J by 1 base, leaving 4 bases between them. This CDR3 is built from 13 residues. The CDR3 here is CASSLGAQETQYF. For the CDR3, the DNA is TGTGCCAGCAGCTTGGGGGCCCAAGAGACCCAGTACTTC.

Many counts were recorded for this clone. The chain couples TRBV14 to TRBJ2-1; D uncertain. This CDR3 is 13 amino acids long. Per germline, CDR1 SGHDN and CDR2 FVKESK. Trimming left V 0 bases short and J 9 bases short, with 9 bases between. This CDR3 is CASSQDLETEQFF. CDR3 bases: TGTGCCAGCAGCCAAGATTTGGAGACTGAGCAGTTCTTC. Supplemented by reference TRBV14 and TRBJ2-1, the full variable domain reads EAGVTQFPSHSVIEKGQTVTLRCDPISGHDNLYWYRRVMGKEIKFLLHFVKESKQDESGMPNNRFLAERTGGTYSTLKVQPAELEDSGVYFCASSQDLETEQFFGPGTRLTVL.

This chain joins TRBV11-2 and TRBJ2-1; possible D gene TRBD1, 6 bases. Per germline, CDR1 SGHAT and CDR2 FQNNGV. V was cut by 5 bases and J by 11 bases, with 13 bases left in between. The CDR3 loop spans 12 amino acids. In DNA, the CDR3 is TGTGCCAGCAGCCTACTCCGGGACAAGCAGTTCTTC. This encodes CASSLLRDKQFF.

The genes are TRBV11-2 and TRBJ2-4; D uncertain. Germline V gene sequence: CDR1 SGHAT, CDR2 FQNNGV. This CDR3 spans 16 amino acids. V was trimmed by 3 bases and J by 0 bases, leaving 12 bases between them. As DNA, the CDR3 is TGTGCCAGCAGCTTGGTTTCTTGGGGAGCCAAAAACATTCAGTACTTC. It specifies CASSLVSWGAKNIQYF.

The CDR3 sequence is CASSPHYEQYF. CDR3 DNA sequence: TGTGCCAGCAGCCCTCACTACGAGCAGTACTTC. The V gene is TRBV7-9, the J gene TRBJ2-7, with D unclear. Germline V gene lookup returns CDR1 SEHNR and CDR2 FQNEAQ (reference sequence). There are 11 residues in the CDR3. V lost 5 bases to trimming and J lost 3 bases, with 5 bases between them.

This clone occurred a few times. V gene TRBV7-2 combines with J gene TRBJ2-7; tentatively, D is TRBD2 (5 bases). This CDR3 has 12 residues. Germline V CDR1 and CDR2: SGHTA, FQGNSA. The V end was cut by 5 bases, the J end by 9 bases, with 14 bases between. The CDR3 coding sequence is TGTGCCAGCAGCCAGGAGGTGACACGGCAGTACTTC. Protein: CASSQEVTRQYF.

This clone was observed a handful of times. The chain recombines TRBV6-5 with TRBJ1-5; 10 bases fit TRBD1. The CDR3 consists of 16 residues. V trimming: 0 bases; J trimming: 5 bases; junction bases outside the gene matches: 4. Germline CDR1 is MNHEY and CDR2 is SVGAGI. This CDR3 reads CASSYSGTGVDQPQHF. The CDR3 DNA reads TGTGCCAGCAGTTACTCCGGGACAGGGGTTGATCAGCCCCAGCATTTT.

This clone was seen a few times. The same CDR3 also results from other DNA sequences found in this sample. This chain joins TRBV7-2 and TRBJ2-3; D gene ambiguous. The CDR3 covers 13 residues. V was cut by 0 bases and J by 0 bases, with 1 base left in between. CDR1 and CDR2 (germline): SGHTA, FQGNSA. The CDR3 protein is CASSLASTDTQYF. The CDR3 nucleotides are TGTGCCAGCAGCTTAGCTAGCACAGATACGCAGTATTTT.

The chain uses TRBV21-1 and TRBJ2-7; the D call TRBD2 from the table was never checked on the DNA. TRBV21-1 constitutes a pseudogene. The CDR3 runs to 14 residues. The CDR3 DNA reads TGTGCCAGCAGCAAAGTAGGACGGGGGTACGAGCAGTACTTC. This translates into CASSKVGRGYEQYF.

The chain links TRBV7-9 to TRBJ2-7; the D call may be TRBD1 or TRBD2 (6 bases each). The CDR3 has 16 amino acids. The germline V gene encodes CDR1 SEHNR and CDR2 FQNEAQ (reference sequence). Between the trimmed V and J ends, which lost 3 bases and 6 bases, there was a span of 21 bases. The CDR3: CASSFPRGGGLLEQYF. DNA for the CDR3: TGTGCCAGCAGCTTTCCTAGAGGTGGGGGGCTCCTCGAGCAGTACTTC.

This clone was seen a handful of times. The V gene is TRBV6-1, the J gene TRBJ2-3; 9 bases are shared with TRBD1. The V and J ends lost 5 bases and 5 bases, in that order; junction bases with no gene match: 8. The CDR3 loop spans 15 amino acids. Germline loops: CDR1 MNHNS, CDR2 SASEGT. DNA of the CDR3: TGTGCCAGCAGTTCCCACAGGGGGCGAAGAGATACGCAGTATTTT. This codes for CASSSHRGRRDTQYF.

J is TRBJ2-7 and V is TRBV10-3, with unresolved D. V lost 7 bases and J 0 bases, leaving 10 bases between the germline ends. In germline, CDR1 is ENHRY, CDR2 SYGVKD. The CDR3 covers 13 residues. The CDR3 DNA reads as TGTGCCATCAAGGATTTTGTCTCCTACGAGCAGTACTTC. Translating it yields CAIKDFVSYEQYF.

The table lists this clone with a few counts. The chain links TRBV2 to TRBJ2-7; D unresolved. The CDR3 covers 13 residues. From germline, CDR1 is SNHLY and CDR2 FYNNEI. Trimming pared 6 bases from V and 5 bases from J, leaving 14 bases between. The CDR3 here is CASSPERVDEQYF. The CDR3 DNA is TGTGCCAGCAGCCCAGAGCGAGTAGACGAGCAGTACTTC.